These 27 T cell receptor beta chains came from one sample sequenced in a study of cytomegalovirus exposure and HLA in healthy donors. PCR employed 60 Vbeta and 13 Jbeta primers. Data came from immunoSEQ multiplex PCR; TCRdb stores just in-frame clones and leaves some out. In the table there are about 140,000 clones, about four fifths of which are singletons. The material sequenced was PBMCs. The receptors shown here come from a man aged 40-50 years in good health and CMV-seronegative.

This CDR3 is CASSSTGGRKAQHF. CDR3 DNA: TGTGCCAGCAGCTCTACAGGGGGACGCAAAGCCCAGCATTTT. The J gene is TRBJ1-5, the V gene TRBV7-9; TRBD1 matches 8 bases. The length of the CDR3 is 14 residues. The germline CDR1 and CDR2 sequences are SEHNR and FQNEAQ (reference sequence). Trimming cost V 4 bases and J 11 bases; bases outside gene matches: 10. Drawing the rest from reference TRBV7-9 and TRBJ1-5, the complete variable domain is DTGVSQNPRHKITKRGQNVTFRCDPISEHNRLYWYRQTLGQGPEFLTYFQNEAQLEKSRLLSDRFSAERPKGSFSTLEIQRTEQGDSAMYLCASSSTGGRKAQHFGDGTRLSIL.

The chain links TRBV7-9 to TRBJ1-6, with 7 bases lining up with TRBD1. CDR1 and CDR2 from the germline V gene are SEHNR and FQNEAQ (reference sequence). The CDR3 covers 15 residues. Losses at the gene ends were 2 bases for V and 9 bases for J; bases not matched to a gene: 7. The CDR3: CASSLIGTEVSPLHF. CDR3 coding DNA: TGTGCCAGCAGCTTAATAGGGACAGAGGTTTCACCCCTCCACTTT.

This chain uses TRBV6-9 with TRBJ2-3; TRBD2 aligns across 9 bases. V lost 3 bases and J lost 0; bases outside the gene matches: 7. Per germline, CDR1 MNHGY and CDR2 SVAAGI. There are 17 residues in the CDR3. CDR3 amino acids: CASSYWTSEQSTDTQYF. The CDR3 DNA is TGTGCCAGCAGTTACTGGACTAGCGAACAAAGCACAGATACGCAGTATTTT.

V is TRBV13 and J is TRBJ2-3, with TRBD2 matching over 14 bases. The CDR3 is 17 residues long. V lost 3 bases to trimming and J lost 2 bases; unmatched junction nucleotides: 4. CDR1 is PRHDT and CDR2 is FYEKMQ in the germline V gene (reference sequence). The CDR3 sequence is CASSFVGLAGATDTQYF. The CDR3 bases are TGTGCCAGCAGCTTTGTGGGACTAGCGGGGGCCACAGATACGCAGTATTTT.

About this clone itself: Other DNA sequences in this specimen translate into the identical CDR3. The J gene is TRBJ1-6, the V gene TRBV6-5, with 7 nucleotides matching TRBD1. With 4 bases clipped from V and 5 bases from J, the junction kept 5 bases outside the gene matches. Germline-derived CDR1 and CDR2 are MNHEY and SVGAGI. The CDR3 has 15 residues. The CDR3 is CASSWGQRDNSPLHF. In DNA form, the CDR3 reads TGTGCCAGCAGTTGGGGACAGAGAGATAATTCACCCCTCCACTTT.

This clone was found a few times. This chain connects TRBV19 to TRBJ2-7; 9 bases match TRBD1. The CDR3 runs to 15 residues. The ends lost 5 bases at V and 2 bases at J; junction bases unmatched: 7. CDR1 LNHDA and CDR2 SQIVND come from the germline V gene (reference sequence). CDR3 nucleotide sequence: TGTGCCAGTAGTGTCGGGACAGGGAATACCTACGAGCAGTACTTC. Its protein product is CASSVGTGNTYEQYF.

The CDR3: CASSEAGGPNQPQHF. In nucleotides, the CDR3 is TGTGCCAGCAGTGAGGCAGGGGGCCCTAATCAGCCCCAGCATTTT. The chain combines TRBV6-4 with TRBJ1-5, with TRBD1 matching over 8 bases. The V segment lost 3 bases and the J segment 4 bases; nucleotides outside the gene matches: 5. From germline, CDR1 is MRHNA and CDR2 SNTAGT. This CDR3 comprises 15 residues.

The chain carries TRBV7-2 and TRBJ2-3, with 16 bases matching TRBD2. Trimming cost V 0 bases and J 7 bases; bases outside gene matches: 4. The germline gives CDR1 SGHTA, CDR2 FQGNSA. CDR3 length: 17 amino acids. The CDR3 DNA sequence: TGTGCCAGCAGCTTAGCAGGGACTAGCGGGGGGGATAATACGCAGTATTTT. Its translation: CASSLAGTSGGDNTQYF.

Here the CDR3 DNA reads TGTGCCAGCAGCCTGCGACAGGGTCTCGGCAATCAGCCCCAGCATTTT. This gives the protein CASSLRQGLGNQPQHF. The chain uses TRBV13 and TRBJ1-5, with 7 bases fitting TRBD1. Germline CDR1 PRHDT, CDR2 FYEKMQ (reference sequence). After removal of 5 bases from V and 2 bases from J, the junction contained 9 bases not matched to a gene. CDR3 length: 16 residues.

V usage is TRBV29-1 and J usage is TRBJ1-2; no definite D call. Germline assignment: CDR1 SQVTM and CDR2 ANQGSEA. Trimming stripped 7 bases from V and 4 bases from J, with 13 bases between. CDR3 length equals 12 residues. CDR3 region: CSAHRGGYGYTF. CDR3 bases: TGCAGCGCTCATCGGGGTGGCTATGGCTACACCTTC.

As to this clone: Within the sample, other DNA sequences also encode this same CDR3. This chain uses TRBV7-9 with TRBJ2-3, with a weak D call TRBD2 (5 bases). The CDR3 has 14 amino acids. From germline, CDR1 is SEHNR and CDR2 FQNEAQ (reference sequence). V was shortened by 9 bases and J by 4 bases, with 17 bases between the two germline ends. Here the CDR3 reads CASSPRGGPDTQYF. Written as DNA, the CDR3 is TGTGCCAGTAGCCCCCGAGGAGGACCAGATACGCAGTATTTT.

Only a few counts were recorded for this clone. The chain recombines TRBV6-6 with TRBJ1-4; 11 nucleotides agree with TRBD1. Germline V CDR1 and CDR2: MNHNY, SVGAGI (reference sequence). The J segment lost 8 bases and the V segment lost 4 bases, leaving 6 bases of the junction unmatched. CDR3 length equals 15 residues. The CDR3 protein is CASSLIGTGGEKLFF. DNA of the CDR3: TGTGCCAGCAGTTTGATCGGGACAGGGGGGGAAAAACTGTTTTTT.

About this clone itself: The identical CDR3 is also encoded by other nucleotide sequences in the sample. The chain combines TRBV5-1 with TRBJ2-1, with D maybe TRBD2 (6 bases). This CDR3 has 16 amino acids. With 0 bases removed from V and 0 bases from J, the gap between germline ends came to 10 bases. Germline assignment: CDR1 SGHRS and CDR2 YFSETQ. As DNA, the CDR3 is TGCGCCAGCAGCTTGGGCGGGGAAAGCTCCTACAATGAGCAGTTCTTC. Residues: CASSLGGESSYNEQFF.

V gene TRBV15 combines with J gene TRBJ1-6; 7 positions agree with TRBD1. The CDR3 sequence is 16 residues long. V dropped 0 bases and J dropped 7; count of bases not matched to a gene: 6. Per the germline V gene, CDR1 is LNHNV and CDR2 is YYDKDF (reference sequence). The CDR3 DNA sequence: TGTGCCACCAGCAGAGATTTCGGGACAGTCAATTCACCCCTCCACTTT. Translating gives CATSRDFGTVNSPLHF.

The J gene is TRBJ2-1, the V gene TRBV7-2, with 12 bases that match TRBD2. Trimming removed 5 bases from V and 6 bases from J; junction bases left unmatched: 5. The germline CDR1 and CDR2 sequences are SGHTA and FQGNSA. This CDR3 comprises 15 residues. The CDR3 bases are TGTGCCAGCAGCCTCCGGACTAGCGGGGTCAATGAGCAGTTCTTC. Encoded protein: CASSLRTSGVNEQFF.

The V call is TRBV7-3, the J call TRBJ2-3; weak D call: TRBD2 (7 bases). V was trimmed by 5 bases and J by 4 bases, leaving 16 bases between them. From germline, CDR1 is SGHTA and CDR2 FQGTGA. The CDR3 totals 15 residues. In nucleotides, the CDR3 is TGTGCCAGCAGCCCCCCGGGGGGCCCCCCAGATACGCAGTATTTT. Translated: CASSPPGGPPDTQYF.

V and J are TRBV12-5 and TRBJ1-1, with D possibly being TRBD1 (5 bases). The V gene's germline CDR1 is LGHNT and CDR2 FRNRAP. CDR3 size: 15 residues. Trimming pared 6 bases from V and 1 base from J, leaving 15 bases between. In nucleotides, the CDR3 is TGTGCTAGTGGCCCTCCAACAGGAGAGAACACTGAAGCTTTCTTT. Its translation: CASGPPTGENTEAFF.

V gene TRBV27 combines with J gene TRBJ1-2; D is unclear. This CDR3 is 14 amino acids long. Germline values: CDR1 MNHEY, CDR2 SMNVEV (reference sequence). Between the trimmed V and J ends, which lost 4 bases and 2 bases, there was a span of 11 bases. DNA of the CDR3: TGTGCCAGCAGTTCCGAGAGGTGGAACTATGGCTACACCTTC. Translated, it gives CASSSERWNYGYTF.

V usage is TRBV18 and J usage is TRBJ2-5, with D unresolved. CDR1 is KGHSH, CDR2 LQKENI, per germline. CDR3 length: 13 residues. The ends were cut back, 4 bases at V and 2 bases at J, with 8 bases in the middle. DNA for the CDR3: TGTGCCAGCTCACTCGGTTTACAAGAGACCCAGTACTTC. Translating gives CASSLGLQETQYF.

The chain carries TRBV19 and TRBJ1-1; D might be TRBD1 (5 bases). The V gene's germline CDR1 is LNHDA and CDR2 SQIVND (reference sequence). The length of the CDR3 is 14 residues. With 7 bases removed from V and 5 bases from J, the gap between germline ends came to 17 bases. As DNA, the CDR3 is TGTGCCAGTACCCGCGGGGGTTGGGGGACTGAAGCTTTCTTT. Its protein product is CASTRGGWGTEAFF.

This clone was picked up a small number of times. This sequence joins TRBV7-2 and TRBJ2-7; 7 bases map to TRBD1. The junction had 10 bases not matched to a gene; V was cut back by 1 base and J by 4 bases. Germline loops: CDR1 SGHTA, CDR2 FQGNSA. This CDR3 is built from 16 residues. The CDR3 here is CASSLDGQKGAYEQYF. In DNA, the CDR3 is TGTGCCAGCAGCTTAGATGGTCAGAAGGGGGCGTACGAGCAGTACTTC. Full variable domain (rest looked up from reference TRBV7-2 and TRBJ2-7): GAGVSQSPSNKVTEKGKDVELRCDPISGHTALYWYRQSLGQGLEFLIYFQGNSAPDKSGLPSDRFSAERTGGSVSTLTIQRTQQEDSAVYLCASSLDGQKGAYEQYFGPGTRLTVT.

This clone was detected only a few times. This rearrangement joins TRBV28 to TRBJ1-5; the match to TRBD1 covers 7 bases. The CDR3 is made up of 15 amino acids. CDR1 and CDR2 (germline): MDHEN, SYDVKM. Trimming removed 5 bases from V and 5 bases from J; junction bases left unmatched: 9. The CDR3, as DNA: TGTGCCAGCAGTAGAGCACAGGGGCCTTATCAGCCCCAGCATTTT. Protein product: CASSRAQGPYQPQHF. The full variable domain, with the rest looked up from reference TRBV28 and TRBJ1-5, is DVKVTQSSRYLVKRTGEKVFLECVQDMDHENMFWYRQDPGLGLRLIYFSYDVKMKEKGDIPEGYSVSREKKERFSLILESASTNQTSMYLCASSRAQGPYQPQHFGDGTRLSIL.

The chain is built from TRBV5-1 and TRBJ2-5; 7 positions agree with TRBD2. The V segment lost 1 base and the J segment 7 bases; nucleotides outside the gene matches: 7. This CDR3 region has 14 residues. Germline assignment: CDR1 SGHRS and CDR2 YFSETQ. The CDR3 sequence is CASSLTSAEGTQYF. CDR3 DNA: TGCGCCAGCAGCTTGACTAGCGCCGAAGGGACCCAGTACTTC. The complete variable domain, with remaining parts taken from reference TRBV5-1 and TRBJ2-5, reads KAGVTQTPRYLIKTRGQQVTLSCSPISGHRSVSWYQQTPGQGLQFLFEYFSETQRNKGNFPGRFSGRQFSNSRSEMNVSTLELGDSALYLCASSLTSAEGTQYFGPGTRLLVL.

The J gene is TRBJ1-2, the V gene TRBV25-1; 8 nucleotides match TRBD1. The germline V gene encodes CDR1 MGHDK and CDR2 SYGVNS. J gave up 0 bases and V 3 bases, and 3 bases lay outside the gene matches. The CDR3 contains 15 residues. The CDR3 loop reads CASSESGGTNYGYTF. CDR3 in DNA: TGTGCCAGCAGTGAGTCAGGGGGCACTAACTATGGCTACACCTTC.

The sample holds a few counts of this clone. The V gene is TRBV11-1, the J gene TRBJ1-2; 7 nucleotides line up with TRBD1. Germline values: CDR1 SGHAT, CDR2 FQDESV (reference sequence). This CDR3 is 13 amino acids long. V shed 5 bases and J 7 bases; nucleotides not matched to a gene: 7. CDR3 bases: TGTGCCAGCAGCGTGGACAGGTGGAGTGGCTACACCTTC. Translated: CASSVDRWSGYTF.

This rearrangement joins TRBV6-6 to TRBJ1-1; possible D gene TRBD1, 6 bases. The CDR3 is made up of 11 amino acids. Germline CDR1 is MNHNY and CDR2 is SVGAGI (reference sequence). The V and J ends lost 6 bases and 8 bases respectively, with 10 bases between them. CDR3 loop: CASSHREEAFF. The CDR3 nucleotides are TGTGCCAGCAGCCACAGGGAGGAAGCTTTCTTT.

This clone has just one count. The rearrangement uses TRBV19 and TRBJ2-1, with TRBD2 identical over 10 bases. Germline trimming cut 1 base from V and 7 bases from J; bases unmatched to any gene: 7. The germline CDR1 and CDR2 sequences are LNHDA and SQIVND (reference sequence). CDR3 size: 16 residues. The CDR3 loop is CASSIGLAGVGNEQFF. The CDR3, as DNA: TGTGCCAGTAGTATAGGCCTAGCGGGGGTGGGAAATGAGCAGTTCTTC. Full variable domain (outside the CDR3, taken from reference TRBV19 and TRBJ2-1): DGGITQSPKYLFRKEGQNVTLSCEQNLNHDAMYWYRQDPGQGLRLIYYSQIVNDFQKGDIAEGYSVSREKKESFPLTVTSAQKNPTAFYLCASSIGLAGVGNEQFFGPGTRLTVL.